This section outlines one T cell receptor beta chain sequence together with its context. The antigen is unknown. The record originates from a study of T cell responses to AZD1222 COVID-19 vaccine. Study outcomes and limitations: A mostly white British donor set with more females was recruited, and clonal diversity was possibly underestimated. CD4 TCRs associated with vaccination spanned spike, dominating at 160-218 and 743-854.

Assay: immunoSEQ multiplex PCR; the TCRdb copy retains only in-frame clones and omits some. This sample carries over 95,000 clones, around 89% of them seen once, and the ten largest clones take 7.5%. Germline V CDR1 and CDR2: SGHTA, FQGNSA. This CDR3 region has 18 residues. V lost 1 base, J lost 3 bases, and 21 bases lay in between. V and J are TRBV7-2 and TRBJ1-2; possible D gene TRBD1, 5 bases. The material was peripheral blood, obtained on day 0 of AZD1222 vaccination. The receptor comes from an adult in good health. The CDR3 sequence: CASSLERVRARQHYGYTF. Written as DNA, the CDR3 is TGTGCCAGCAGCTTAGAAAGGGTTAGGGCCAGACAGCACTATGGCTACACCTTC.